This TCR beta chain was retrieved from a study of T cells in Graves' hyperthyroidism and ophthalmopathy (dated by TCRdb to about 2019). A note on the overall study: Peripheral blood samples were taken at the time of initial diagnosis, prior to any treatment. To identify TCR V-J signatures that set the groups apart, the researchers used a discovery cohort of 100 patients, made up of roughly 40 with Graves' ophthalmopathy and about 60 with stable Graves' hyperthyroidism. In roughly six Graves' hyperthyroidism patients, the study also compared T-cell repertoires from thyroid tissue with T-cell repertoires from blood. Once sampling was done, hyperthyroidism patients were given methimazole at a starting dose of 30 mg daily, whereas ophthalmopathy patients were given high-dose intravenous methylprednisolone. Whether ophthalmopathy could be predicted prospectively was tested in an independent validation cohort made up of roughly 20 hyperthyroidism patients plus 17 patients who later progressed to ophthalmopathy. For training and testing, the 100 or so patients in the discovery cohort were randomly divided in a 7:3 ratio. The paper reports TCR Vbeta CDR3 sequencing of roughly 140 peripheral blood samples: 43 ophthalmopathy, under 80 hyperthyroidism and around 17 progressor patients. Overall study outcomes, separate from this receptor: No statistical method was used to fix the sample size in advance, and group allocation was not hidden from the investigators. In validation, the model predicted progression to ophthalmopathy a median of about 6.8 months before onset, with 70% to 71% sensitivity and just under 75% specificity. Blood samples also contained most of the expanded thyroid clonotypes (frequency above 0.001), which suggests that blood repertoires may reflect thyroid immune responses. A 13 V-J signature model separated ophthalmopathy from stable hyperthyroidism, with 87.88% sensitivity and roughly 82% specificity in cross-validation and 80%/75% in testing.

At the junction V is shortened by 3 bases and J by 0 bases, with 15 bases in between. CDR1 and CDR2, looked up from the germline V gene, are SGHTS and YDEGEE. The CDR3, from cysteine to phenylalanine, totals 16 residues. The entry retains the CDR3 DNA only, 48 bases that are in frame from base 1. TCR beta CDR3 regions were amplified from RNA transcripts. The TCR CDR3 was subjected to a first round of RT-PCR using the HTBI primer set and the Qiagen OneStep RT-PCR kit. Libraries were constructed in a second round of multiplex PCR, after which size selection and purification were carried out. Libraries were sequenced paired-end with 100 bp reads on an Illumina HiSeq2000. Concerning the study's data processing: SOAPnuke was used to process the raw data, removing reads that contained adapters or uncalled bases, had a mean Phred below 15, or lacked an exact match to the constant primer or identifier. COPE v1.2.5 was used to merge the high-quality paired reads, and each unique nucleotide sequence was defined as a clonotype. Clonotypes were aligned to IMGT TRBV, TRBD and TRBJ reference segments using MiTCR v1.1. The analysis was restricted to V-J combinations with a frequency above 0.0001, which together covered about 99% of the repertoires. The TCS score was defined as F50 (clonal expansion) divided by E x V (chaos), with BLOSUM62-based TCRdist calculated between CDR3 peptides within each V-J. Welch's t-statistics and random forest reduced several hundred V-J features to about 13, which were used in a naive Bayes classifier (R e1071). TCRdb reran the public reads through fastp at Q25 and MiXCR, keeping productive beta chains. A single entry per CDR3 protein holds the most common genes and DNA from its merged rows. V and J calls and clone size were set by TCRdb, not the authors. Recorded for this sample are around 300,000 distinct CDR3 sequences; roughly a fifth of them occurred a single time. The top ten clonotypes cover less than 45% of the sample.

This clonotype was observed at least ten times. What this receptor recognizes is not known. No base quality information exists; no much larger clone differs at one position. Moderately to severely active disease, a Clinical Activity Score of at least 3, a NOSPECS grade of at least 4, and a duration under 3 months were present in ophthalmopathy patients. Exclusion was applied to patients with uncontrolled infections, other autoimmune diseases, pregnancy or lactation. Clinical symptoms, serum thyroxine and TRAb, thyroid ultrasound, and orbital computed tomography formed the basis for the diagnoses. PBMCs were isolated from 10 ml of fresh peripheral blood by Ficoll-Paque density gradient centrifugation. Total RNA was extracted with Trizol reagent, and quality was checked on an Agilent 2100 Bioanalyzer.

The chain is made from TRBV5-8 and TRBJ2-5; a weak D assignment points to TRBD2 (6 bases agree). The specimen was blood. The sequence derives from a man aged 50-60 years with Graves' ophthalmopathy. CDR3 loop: CASSSHVAEHQETQYF. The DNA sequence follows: TGTGCCAGCAGCTCCCATGTAGCGGAACACCAAGAGACCCAGTACTTC.